The clone carrying this TCR beta chain is medium-sized (0.01 to 0.1%) within its sample. These data belong to a study of blood T cell repertoires in COVID-19. Overall study context: Spain, Italy and the United States supplied samples that represented acute and convalescent COVID-19. PBMCs, B-cell-depleted T cells, or T cells provided the cDNA or gDNA that made up the material.

As handled by the study authors: Estimation of nucleated cell counts was performed using reference gene primer amplification. Generated by immunoSEQ multiplex PCR, the TCRdb table keeps only in-frame clones and is missing some. The V and J calls and the clone size are those of that table, but D and trimming were determined from the DNA. The sample shows fewer than 35,000 clones, roughly 88% of them seen only once. V shed 2 bases, J shed 4 bases, and the junction held 3 bases outside the gene matches. The CDR3 sequence is 15 residues long. Germline-derived CDR1 and CDR2 are GTSNPN and SVGIG (reference sequence).

The chain couples TRBV30 to TRBJ2-2, with TRBD2 matching over 11 bases. What was sequenced was peripheral blood. The receptor was isolated from a woman aged 50 to 60 with active COVID-19. The DNA of the CDR3 is TGTGCCTGGAGTCAGACTAGCGGGGCCACCGGGGAGCTGTTTTTT. This translates into CAWSQTSGATGELFF.